The source of this T cell receptor beta chain is a study of T cell responses to AZD1222 COVID-19 vaccine. Remarks on this clone: Its antigen remains unknown.

The method was immunoSEQ multiplex PCR; TCRdb's version includes in-frame clones alone and lacks a portion of them. The data show some 110,000 clones, 88% seen once. Study-wide findings and caveats: Reportedly, nearly half of unique spike TCRs recognized epitopes outside B.1.351/B.1.1.7 mutations. Baseline serology detected seropositivity in only a handful of AZD1222 recipients. Vaccination with two AZD1222 doses was followed by a rise in Spike-specific TCR breadth and depth.

J gave up 4 bases and V 1 base, and 16 bases lay outside the gene matches. This CDR3 has 18 amino acids. The specimen was peripheral blood, collected 28 days after the second AZD1222 dose. The origin of this receptor is an adult who received the AZD1222 COVID-19 vaccine. The chain couples TRBV5-7 to TRBJ2-7, with 8 nucleotides matching TRBD2. TRBV5-7 has ORF status, its function being uncertain. The CDR3 region has the DNA TGTGCCAGCAGCTTGTTTCGGCTAGCGGGCTATACTCCGTACGAGCAGTACTTC. Its protein is CASSLFRLAGYTPYEQYF.